The 21 T cell receptor beta chains in this list originate from one sample, sequenced in a study of human T cells and chemical hapten exposure. Time point of the sample: patch test 3, about 24 weeks after DPC sensitization. Specified treatment: therapeutic diphenylcyclopropenone sensitization with weekly scalp DPC. TCRdb independently ran MiXCR on the RACE reads; one entry per CDR3 protein. The repertoire has tens of thousands of distinct CDR3 sequences, 8% to 10% of them found once; the top ten carry approximately 16%. This material consisted of whole blood, taken in connection with sensitization to the hapten diphenylcyclopropenone (DPC). These TCRs come from a woman between 40 and 55 years old with alopecia areata. Some clones in this sample may be carry-over from other donors' samples.

This clonotype appeared many times. The rearrangement joins TRBV13 to TRBJ2-7; D is unclear. CDR1 and CDR2 (germline): PRHDT, FYEKMQ (reference sequence). V was pared by 5 bases and J by 6 bases, with 17 bases between. There are 14 residues in the CDR3. The CDR3 region is CASSQWTGRPEQYF. The CDR3 DNA reads as TGTGCCAGCAGCCAATGGACGGGCCGGCCCGAGCAGTACTTC.

This clonotype showed up just a few times. The chain has TRBV7-6 and TRBJ2-7; maybe TRBD2 (6 bases). The germline V gene encodes CDR1 SGHVS and CDR2 FNYEAQ. The V gene lost 0 bases and the J gene lost 6 bases, with 15 bases spanning the gap. This CDR3 comprises 15 residues. Here the CDR3 reads CASSLASAGSGEQYF. DNA for the CDR3: TGTGCCAGCAGCTTAGCTTCGGCGGGGTCGGGCGAGCAGTACTTC.

Many counts were recorded for this clonotype. This chain joins TRBV29-1 and TRBJ2-2, with D tentatively TRBD1 or TRBD2 (5 bases each). Trimming stripped 6 bases from V and 5 bases from J, with 7 bases between. Germline V gene lookup returns CDR1 SQVTM and CDR2 ANQGSEA. The CDR3 is 11 amino acids. The CDR3 spells CSVWGTGELFF. DNA of the CDR3: TGCAGCGTGTGGGGGACCGGGGAGCTGTTTTTT.

The sample holds a few counts of this clonotype. V is TRBV12-3 or TRBV12-4 and J is TRBJ1-1; D remains ambiguous. Trimming shortened V by 0 bases and J by 4 bases, and 9 bases separated the two germline ends. This CDR3 contains 14 residues. The CDR3: CASSLAGGGTEAFF. CDR3 nucleotides: TGTGCCAGCAGTTTAGCAGGTGGAGGCACTGAAGCTTTCTTT.

This clonotype was detected many times. The rearrangement joins TRBV5-4 to TRBJ2-3, with unresolved D. V lost 0 bases to trimming and J lost 0 bases, with 11 bases between them. The CDR3 has 16 amino acids. Per the germline V gene, CDR1 is SGHNT and CDR2 is YYREEE (reference sequence). Written as DNA, the CDR3 is TGTGCCAGCAGCTTGGCCGGCCAGTATAGCACAGATACGCAGTATTTT. It encodes CASSLAGQYSTDTQYF.

This clonotype was detected many times. This chain links TRBV4-2 with TRBJ2-7; 12 positions match TRBD2. CDR1 LGHNA and CDR2 YNFKEQ come from the germline V gene. The CDR3 contains 16 residues. Trimming at V came to 4 bases and at J to 7 bases, leaving 11 bases not matched to a gene. The CDR3 nucleotides are TGTGCCAGCAGCCGCCGGACTAGCGGGGAAGTTGGAGAGCAGTACTTC. It encodes CASSRRTSGEVGEQYF.

The gene calls are TRBV5-1 and TRBJ2-7; D is unresolved. Germline CDR1 SGHRS, CDR2 YFSETQ. With 0 bases removed from V and 2 bases from J, the gap between germline ends came to 9 bases. The CDR3 is made up of 14 amino acids. CDR3 loop: CASSLGASTYEQYF. CDR3 in DNA: TGCGCCAGCAGCTTGGGGGCCAGTACCTACGAGCAGTACTTC.

The rearrangement joins TRBV6-5 to TRBJ2-1, with D unclear. In germline, CDR1 is MNHEY, CDR2 SVGAGI. The CDR3 contains 12 residues. V was trimmed by 2 bases and J by 5 bases, leaving 4 bases between them. The CDR3 nucleotides read TGTGCCAGCAGTTACCCGGACAATGAGCAGTTCTTC. Translated: CASSYPDNEQFF.

The chain joins TRBV9 to TRBJ1-1, with D possibly being TRBD1 (6 bases). V lost 1 base to trimming and J lost 6 bases, with 13 bases between them. Germline CDR1 reads SGDLS; CDR2 reads YYNGEE. CDR3 size: 14 residues. CDR3 region: CASSVQGRLAEAFF. CDR3 bases: TGTGCCAGCAGCGTACAGGGGCGCTTAGCTGAAGCTTTCTTT. The complete variable domain, with remaining parts taken from reference TRBV9 and TRBJ1-1, reads DSGVTQTPKHLITATGQRVTLRCSPRSGDLSVYWYQQSLDQGLQFLIQYYNGEERAKGNILERFSAQQFPDLHSELNLSSLELGDSALYFCASSVQGRLAEAFFGQGTRLTVV.

On this clonotype: Possible read error: a much larger clone is one base away. The chain links TRBV7-6 to TRBJ2-7; D might be TRBD1 or TRBD2, each matching 5 bases. Germline lookup yields CDR1 SGHVS and CDR2 FNYEAQ. The CDR3 spans 14 residues. The CDR3 DNA sequence: TGTGCCAGCAGCTTACAGCCAGTGGGGGACGAGCAGTGCTTC. Protein: CASSLQPVGDEQCF.

This clonotype was counted between two and nine times. This chain connects TRBV20-1 to TRBJ2-5; D is ambiguous. The germline V and J ends were trimmed by 3 bases and 2 bases, with 10 bases remaining between them. CDR1 and CDR2 (germline): DFQATT, SNEGSKA (reference sequence). The CDR3 sequence is 13 residues long. CDR3 sequence (DNA): TGCAGTGCTAGTTTCGGCAGACAAGAGACCCAGTACTTC. Translated: CSASFGRQETQYF.

The chain links TRBV5-8 to TRBJ2-3; no clear D gene. There are 14 residues in the CDR3. V was trimmed by 4 bases and J by 5 bases, leaving 14 bases between them. CDR1 is SGHTS and CDR2 is YDEGEE in the germline V gene. The CDR3 DNA sequence: TGTGCCAGCAGCCATACAAGATCGGGAGATACGCAGTATTTT. It specifies CASSHTRSGDTQYF.

This chain joins TRBV3-1 and TRBJ2-7, with D possibly called TRBD1 or TRBD2 (6 bases each). The CDR3 contains 16 residues. Germline CDR1 LGHDT, CDR2 YNNKEL (reference sequence). V was cut by 1 base and J by 4 bases, with 17 bases left in between. The CDR3 DNA sequence: TGTGCCAGCAGCCAAGGGGAAGCCCAGGGGAGGTACGAGCAGTACTTC. Protein sequence: CASSQGEAQGRYEQYF.

This clonotype was found a few times. The chain uses TRBV11-3 and TRBJ2-2, with D perhaps TRBD1 or TRBD2 (5 bases each). V was trimmed by 5 bases and J by 1 base, leaving 8 bases between them. The germline V gene has CDR1 SGHNT and CDR2 YENEEA. The CDR3 sequence is 14 residues long. The CDR3 reads CASSTGRNTGELFF. For the CDR3, the DNA is TGTGCCAGCAGCACGGGACGGAACACCGGGGAGCTGTTTTTT.

The rearrangement links TRBV20-1 to TRBJ1-5, with TRBD1 matching 7 bases. The CDR3 spans 12 residues. Germline V gene sequence: CDR1 DFQATT, CDR2 SNEGSKA (reference sequence). Unmatched junction bases numbered 3, after V lost 5 bases and J lost 5 bases. CDR3 nucleotide sequence: TGCAGTGCTTTCAGGGGGGATCAGCCCCAGCATTTT. Translating it yields CSAFRGDQPQHF.

This clonotype was counted many times. CDR3 coding DNA: TGTGCCAGTAGGGCAGGGGGCGTGGGCAATCAGCCCCAGCATTTT. Its protein is CASRAGGVGNQPQHF. This chain links TRBV19 with TRBJ1-5; 8 nucleotides agree with TRBD1. CDR1 LNHDA and CDR2 SQIVND come from the germline V gene (reference sequence). The CDR3 runs to 15 residues. The J segment lost 2 bases and the V segment lost 6 bases, leaving 6 bases of the junction unmatched.

The chain couples TRBV5-1 to TRBJ1-1, with D uncertain. Between the trimmed V and J ends, which lost 5 bases and 0 bases, there was a span of 8 bases. The CDR3 runs to 13 residues. CDR1 is SGHRS, CDR2 YFSETQ, per germline. The CDR3 sequence: CASRDDMNTEAFF. The CDR3 nucleotides read TGCGCCAGCAGGGACGACATGAACACTGAAGCTTTCTTT.

The CDR3 sequence: CASSLRGKDNEAFF. The CDR3 DNA follows: TGTGCCAGCAGTTTAAGGGGTAAAGATAATGAAGCTTTCTTT. The chain employs TRBV12-3 or TRBV12-4 and TRBJ1-1; tentatively, D is TRBD1 (5 bases). The CDR3 totals 14 residues. V lost 2 bases, J lost 7 bases, and 14 bases lay in between.

The V call is TRBV2, the J call TRBJ1-5, with 9 bases matching TRBD1. Germline CDR1 reads SNHLY; CDR2 reads FYNNEI. The CDR3 is 15 amino acids. The V and J ends lost 6 bases and 2 bases, in that order; junction bases with no gene match: 5. CDR3: CASRRTGERNQPQHF. Here the CDR3 DNA reads TGTGCCAGCAGGCGGACAGGGGAACGCAATCAGCCCCAGCATTTT.

This clonotype was observed a few times. This chain joins TRBV29-1 and TRBJ2-2; 11 positions agree with TRBD2. The CDR3 length is 15 residues. Germline trimming cut 6 bases from V and 5 bases from J; bases unmatched to any gene: 8. The V gene's germline CDR1 is SQVTM and CDR2 ANQGSEA. CDR3 residues: CSVAGTSGWTGELFF. CDR3 DNA: TGCAGCGTAGCCGGGACTAGCGGTTGGACCGGGGAGCTGTTTTTT.

This clonotype has just a few counts. The chain links TRBV27 to TRBJ2-2; D gene ambiguous. V lost 1 base and J 4 bases, leaving 16 bases between the germline ends. In germline, CDR1 is MNHEY, CDR2 SMNVEV (reference sequence). CDR3 size: 17 residues. This CDR3 is CASSLYSAAASTGELFF. The CDR3 DNA follows: TGTGCCAGCAGTTTATACTCCGCGGCGGCGAGCACCGGGGAGCTGTTTTTT.